This T cell receptor (beta chain) was recovered during a study of control samples from healthy donors and cancer patients. V lost 5 bases and J lost 4, with 11 bases in between. The CDR3 sequence is 13 residues long. CDR1 and CDR2 from the germline V gene are SGDLS and YYNGEE. TCRdb keeps only in-frame clones here, not all; method: immunoSEQ multiplex PCR. The table lists around 48,000 clones, roughly 92% of them singletons, with 20% to 30% in the top ten. This clonotype was obtained from a woman in her forties or fifties with head and neck cancer. This chain joins TRBV9 and TRBJ2-3; D is perhaps TRBD2 (6 bases). Sequencing was performed on PBMCs. The DNA of the CDR3 is TGTGCCAGCAGTACCGGGACTTCAGATACGCAGTATTTT. Its translation: CASSTGTSDTQYF.